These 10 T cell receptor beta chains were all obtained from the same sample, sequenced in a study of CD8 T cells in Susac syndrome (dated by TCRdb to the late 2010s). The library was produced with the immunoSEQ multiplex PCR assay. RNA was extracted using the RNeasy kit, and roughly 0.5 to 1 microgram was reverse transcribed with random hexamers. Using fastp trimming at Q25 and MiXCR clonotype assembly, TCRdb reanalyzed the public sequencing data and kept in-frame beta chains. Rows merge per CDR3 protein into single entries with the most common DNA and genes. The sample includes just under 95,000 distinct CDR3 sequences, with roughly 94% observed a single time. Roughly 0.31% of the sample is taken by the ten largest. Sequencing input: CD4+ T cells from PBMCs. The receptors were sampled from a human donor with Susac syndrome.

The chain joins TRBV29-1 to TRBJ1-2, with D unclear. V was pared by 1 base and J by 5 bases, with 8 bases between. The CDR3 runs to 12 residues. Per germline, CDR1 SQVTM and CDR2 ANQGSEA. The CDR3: CSVEVQLYGYTF. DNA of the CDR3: TGCAGCGTTGAAGTCCAGCTATATGGCTACACCTTC.

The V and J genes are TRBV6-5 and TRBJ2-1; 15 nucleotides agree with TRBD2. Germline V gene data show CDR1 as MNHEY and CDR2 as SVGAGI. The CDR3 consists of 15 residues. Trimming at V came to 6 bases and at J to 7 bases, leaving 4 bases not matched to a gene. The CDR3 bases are TGTGCCAGCAGCCGGGGACTAGCGGGGGGTAATGAGCAGTTCTTC. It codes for CASSRGLAGGNEQFF.

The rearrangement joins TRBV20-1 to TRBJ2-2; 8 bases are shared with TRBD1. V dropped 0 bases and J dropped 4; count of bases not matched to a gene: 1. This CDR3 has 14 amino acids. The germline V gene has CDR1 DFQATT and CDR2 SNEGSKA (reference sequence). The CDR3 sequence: CSARDQGATGELFF. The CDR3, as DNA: TGCAGTGCTAGAGATCAGGGGGCCACCGGGGAGCTGTTTTTT.

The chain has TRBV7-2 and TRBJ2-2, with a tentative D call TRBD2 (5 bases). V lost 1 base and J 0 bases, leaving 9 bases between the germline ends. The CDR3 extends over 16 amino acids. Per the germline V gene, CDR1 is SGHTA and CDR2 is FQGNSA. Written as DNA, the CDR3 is TGTGCCAGCAGCTTAGTTTTACTAGCGAACACCGGGGAGCTGTTTTTT. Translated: CASSLVLLANTGELFF. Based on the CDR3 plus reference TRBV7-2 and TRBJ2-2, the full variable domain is GAGVSQSPSNKVTEKGKDVELRCDPISGHTALYWYRQSLGQGLEFLIYFQGNSAPDKSGLPSDRFSAERTGGSVSTLTIQRTQQEDSAVYLCASSLVLLANTGELFFGEGSRLTVL.

As DNA, the CDR3 is TGTGCCAGCAGCGGGACAGGGACTTTGGACGAGCAGTACTTC. It translates to CASSGTGTLDEQYF. This chain connects TRBV7-8 to TRBJ2-7; 9 nucleotides agree with TRBD1. This CDR3 is built from 14 residues. The V segment lost 5 bases and the J segment 5 bases; nucleotides outside the gene matches: 7. The germline gives CDR1 SGHVS, CDR2 FQNEAQ.

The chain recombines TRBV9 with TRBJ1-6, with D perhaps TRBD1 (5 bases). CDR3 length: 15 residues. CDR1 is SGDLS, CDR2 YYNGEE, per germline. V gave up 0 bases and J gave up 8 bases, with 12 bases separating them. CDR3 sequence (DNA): TGTGCCAGCAGCGTAGGGGGGACGAGGCATTCACCCCTCCACTTT. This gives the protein CASSVGGTRHSPLHF.

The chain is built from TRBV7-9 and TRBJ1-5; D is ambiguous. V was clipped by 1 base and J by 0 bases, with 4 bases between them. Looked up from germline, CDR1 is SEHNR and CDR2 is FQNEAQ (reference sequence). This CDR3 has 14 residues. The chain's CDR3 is CASSLEGSNQPQHF. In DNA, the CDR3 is TGTGCCAGCAGCTTAGAAGGTAGCAATCAGCCCCAGCATTTT.

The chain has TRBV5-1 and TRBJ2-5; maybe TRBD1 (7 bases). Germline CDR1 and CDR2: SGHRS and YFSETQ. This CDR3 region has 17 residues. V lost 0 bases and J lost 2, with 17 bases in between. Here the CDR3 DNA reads TGCGCCAGCAGCTTGGCCAGTGCAGGGGGAGGACAAGAGACCCAGTACTTC. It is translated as CASSLASAGGGQETQYF.

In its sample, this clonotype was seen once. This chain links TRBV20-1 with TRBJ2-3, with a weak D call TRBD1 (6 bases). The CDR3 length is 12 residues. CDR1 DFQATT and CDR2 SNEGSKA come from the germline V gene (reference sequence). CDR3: CGGGTHTDTQYF. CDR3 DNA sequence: TGCGGGGGCGGTACACACACAGATACGCAGTATTTT.

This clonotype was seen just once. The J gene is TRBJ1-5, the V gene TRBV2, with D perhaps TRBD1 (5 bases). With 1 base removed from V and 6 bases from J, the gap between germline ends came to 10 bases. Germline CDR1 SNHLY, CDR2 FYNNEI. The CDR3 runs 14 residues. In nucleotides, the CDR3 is TGTGCCAGCAGTGAAGTGGGGGGAGGTCAGCCCCAGCATTTT. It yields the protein CASSEVGGGQPQHF. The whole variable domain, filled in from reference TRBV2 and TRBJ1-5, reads EPEVTQTPSHQVTQMGQEVILRCVPISNHLYFYWYRQILGQKVEFLVSFYNNEISEKSEIFDDQFSVERPDGSNFTLKIRSTKLEDSAMYFCASSEVGGGQPQHFGDGTRLSIL.